Below, 5 T cell receptor beta chains from the same sample are listed, as sequenced in a study of blood T cell repertoires in COVID-19. Profiling relied on immunoSEQ multiplex PCR, and the TCRdb table lists in-frame clones only, not all of them. Of a few hundred thousand clones in the sample, about 90% were seen once. Sequenced material: PBMCs or T cells enriched from blood (not recorded which). The receptors were sampled from a man aged 25-45 years who had recovered from COVID-19.

The rearrangement uses TRBV27 and TRBJ1-4; possible D gene TRBD1, 5 bases. The germline gives CDR1 MNHEY, CDR2 SMNVEV (reference sequence). The CDR3 covers 20 residues. V lost 2 bases to trimming and J lost 4 bases, with 26 bases between them. The chain's CDR3 is CASSLRVGNYGPGVNEKLFF. CDR3 nucleotide sequence: TGTGCCAGCAGTTTACGGGTTGGCAATTACGGGCCGGGGGTTAATGAAAAACTGTTTTTT.

The rearrangement uses TRBV19 and TRBJ1-5; 8 nucleotides align to TRBD1. Trimming cost V 8 bases and J 7 bases; bases outside gene matches: 10. The CDR3 runs to 14 residues. CDR1 is LNHDA and CDR2 is SQIVND in the germline V gene (reference sequence). In DNA form, the CDR3 reads TGTGCCAGTGATCCTCAGGGGGCTCGGCAGCCCCAGCATTTT. It codes for CASDPQGARQPQHF.

The chain employs TRBV6-5 and TRBJ2-7, with TRBD1 as a possible D gene (6 bases). CDR3 length: 15 residues. V lost 5 bases to trimming and J lost 3 bases, with 17 bases between them. The germline V gene encodes CDR1 MNHEY and CDR2 SVGAGI. The CDR3 loop is CASSLKGGEGYEQYF. DNA for the CDR3: TGTGCCAGCAGTCTTAAAGGGGGTGAGGGCTACGAGCAGTACTTC.

The chain is built from TRBV6-5 and TRBJ2-5; D may be TRBD1 (6 bases). The V and J ends lost 7 bases and 3 bases respectively, with 15 bases between them. The CDR3 spans 14 residues. Germline V gives CDR1 MNHEY, CDR2 SVGAGI. DNA for the CDR3: TGTGCCAGCAACTCCCTAGGGGGAAAAGAGACCCAGTACTTC. Its protein is CASNSLGGKETQYF.

V is TRBV19 and J is TRBJ2-5; possibly TRBD2 for D (6 bases). CDR1 LNHDA and CDR2 SQIVND come from the germline V gene (reference sequence). V was trimmed by 10 bases and J by 5 bases, leaving 17 bases between them. CDR3 length: 13 amino acids. This CDR3 reads CATTGASVETQYF. The DNA of the CDR3 is TGTGCCACCACCGGGGCTAGCGTTGAGACCCAGTACTTC.